The present T cell receptor (beta chain) was sequenced within a study of cytomegalovirus exposure and HLA in healthy donors. The CDR3 runs to 13 residues. CDR1 and CDR2 (germline): MNHEY, SVGAGI. V dropped 4 bases and J dropped 4 bases, with 8 bases sitting between them. This clone appeared once. Its cognate antigen is unknown. The primer mix had 60 Vbeta and 13 Jbeta primers. TCRdb's table, derived via immunoSEQ multiplex PCR, lists solely in-frame clones and lacks some. The table lists 150,000 to 200,000 clones, more than 60% of them singletons. Findings and caveats of the study: Follow-up analysis seemed to connect common viral pathogens with several of the most significant clusters identified.

Sequenced input: PBMCs. This chain uses TRBV6-5 with TRBJ1-5; D unresolved. The clonotype originates from a woman aged 55-70 years in good health and CMV-seropositive. Written as DNA, the CDR3 is TGTGCCAGCAGTTCCCAAAAAAATCAGCCCCAGCATTTT. As protein: CASSSQKNQPQHF.